The 21 T cell receptor beta chains in this list originate from one sample, sequenced in a study of T cell responses to AZD1222 COVID-19 vaccine. TCRdb's copy holds only in-frame clones and misses some; the assay was immunoSEQ multiplex PCR. Of about 84,000 clones in the sample, around 85% were seen once. The source was peripheral blood, collected 28 days after the second AZD1222 dose. These receptors were obtained from an adult who received the AZD1222 COVID-19 vaccine.

In its sample, this clone was seen a few times. The gene calls are TRBV12-3 or TRBV12-4 and TRBJ2-1; a possible D gene is TRBD2 (5 bases). V dropped 4 bases and J dropped 6 bases, with 10 bases sitting between them. CDR3 length: 13 residues. CDR3 loop: CASSSGRGNEQFF. DNA for the CDR3: TGTGCCAGCAGTTCGGGTCGGGGCAATGAGCAGTTCTTC.

The rearrangement uses TRBV12-3 or TRBV12-4 and TRBJ1-2; no definite D call. V was trimmed by 3 bases and J by 7 bases, leaving 6 bases between them. The CDR3 covers 11 residues. The CDR3 region is CASSFLGGYTF. The DNA for the CDR3 is TGTGCCAGCAGTTTCCTAGGTGGCTACACCTTC.

V is TRBV10-3 and J is TRBJ1-2, with D uncertain. Trimming pared 3 bases from V and 6 bases from J, leaving 5 bases between. The CDR3 is 11 amino acids. The V gene's germline CDR1 is ENHRY and CDR2 SYGVKD. Here the CDR3 DNA reads TGTGCCATCAGTGAATCCCATGGCTACACCTTC. As protein: CAISESHGYTF.

V usage is TRBV5-5 and J usage is TRBJ1-1, with 9 bases identical to TRBD1. The CDR3 has 15 residues. Germline CDR1 and CDR2: SGHKS and YYEKEE (reference sequence). V was pared by 2 bases and J by 4 bases, with 6 bases of the junction left unmatched. CDR3 loop: CASSLRRTGVTEAFF. DNA of the CDR3: TGTGCCAGCAGCTTAAGAAGGACAGGGGTCACTGAAGCTTTCTTT. The whole variable domain, filled in from reference TRBV5-5 and TRBJ1-1, reads DAGVTQSPTHLIKTRGQQVTLRCSPISGHKSVSWYQQVLGQGPQFIFQYYEKEERGRGNFPDRFSARQFPNYSSELNVNALLLGDSALYLCASSLRRTGVTEAFFGQGTRLTVV.

This chain joins TRBV19 and TRBJ2-6; D remains unclear. The CDR3 is 14 residues long. The germline V gene has CDR1 LNHDA and CDR2 SQIVND (reference sequence). The V end lost 5 bases, the J end lost 2 bases, and 7 bases lay between the germline ends. In nucleotides, the CDR3 is TGTGCCAGTAGTCCCGATCCTGGGGCCAACGTCCTGACTTTC. Translating it yields CASSPDPGANVLTF.

The chain recombines TRBV9 with TRBJ1-2; the D is unclear. Per germline, CDR1 SGDLS and CDR2 YYNGEE. The V end was cut by 5 bases, the J end by 6 bases, with 11 bases between. The CDR3 has 12 amino acids. The CDR3 is CASSFSSDGYTF. CDR3 coding DNA: TGTGCCAGCAGTTTTTCCAGCGATGGCTACACCTTC.

V usage is TRBV7-2 and J usage is TRBJ2-1; 12 bases match TRBD2. CDR1 SGHTA and CDR2 FQGNSA come from the germline V gene. This CDR3 contains 15 residues. After removal of 5 bases from V and 5 bases from J, the junction contained 4 bases not matched to a gene. The CDR3 here is CASSPRTSGDNEQFF. The CDR3 DNA is TGTGCCAGCAGCCCACGGACTAGCGGGGACAATGAGCAGTTCTTC.

The chain employs TRBV11-3 and TRBJ2-4; either TRBD1 or TRBD2 may fit D (5 bases each). The germline CDR1 and CDR2 sequences are SGHNT and YENEEA. The CDR3 sequence is 19 residues long. Between the trimmed V and J ends, which lost 3 bases and 0 bases, there was a span of 21 bases. Here the CDR3 DNA reads TGTGCCAGCAGCTTCGCCGGGACGGGAATTTCGCTAGCCAAAAACATTCAGTACTTC. Translation gives CASSFAGTGISLAKNIQYF.

There are a few counts of this clone. The chain combines TRBV11-3 with TRBJ2-1; D is unclear. With 5 bases removed from V and 8 bases from J, the gap between germline ends came to 13 bases. The length of the CDR3 is 13 residues. Germline V gene data show CDR1 as SGHNT and CDR2 as YENEEA. This chain's CDR3 is CASSITARDEQFF. The CDR3 coding sequence is TGTGCCAGCAGCATCACCGCGCGTGATGAGCAGTTCTTC.

The V and J genes are TRBV11-3 and TRBJ2-3, with D uncertain. V dropped 1 base and J dropped 1 base, with 12 bases sitting between them. The CDR3 spans 16 residues. CDR1 and CDR2 (germline): SGHNT, YENEEA. CDR3 in DNA: TGTGCCAGCAGCTTAGGACCAAATCGGGGCACAGATACGCAGTATTTT. Its translation is CASSLGPNRGTDTQYF.

The CDR3 nucleotides are TGTGCCAGCAGGAACAGGGAAGGGGGCAATCAGCCCCAGCATTTT. Its protein is CASRNREGGNQPQHF. The chain couples TRBV6-5 to TRBJ1-5; D might be TRBD1 (6 bases). This CDR3 has 15 residues. V was pared by 6 bases and J by 2 bases, with 14 bases between. The germline gives CDR1 MNHEY, CDR2 SVGAGI.

V and J are TRBV9 and TRBJ1-4; D is possibly TRBD1 (5 bases). The CDR3 is 15 amino acids. V was cut by 0 bases and J by 5 bases, with 11 bases left in between. The germline V gene encodes CDR1 SGDLS and CDR2 YYNGEE. The chain's CDR3 is CASSVGAGKNEKLFF. In nucleotides, the CDR3 is TGTGCCAGCAGCGTAGGTGCAGGGAAAAATGAAAAACTGTTTTTT.

The V call is TRBV5-1, the J call TRBJ2-7; maybe TRBD2 (5 bases). The CDR3 totals 14 residues. Germline V gives CDR1 SGHRS, CDR2 YFSETQ. Trimming removed 0 bases at V and 3 bases at J, with 10 bases between. CDR3: CASSLEGAHYEQYF. DNA for the CDR3: TGCGCCAGCAGCTTGGAGGGAGCCCACTACGAGCAGTACTTC.

This clone was counted between two and nine times. The CDR3 DNA reads as TGTGCCATCAGGGCCGCCGGGACAGGGCCCTACGAGCAGTACTTC. It specifies CAIRAAGTGPYEQYF. The rearrangement links TRBV10-3 to TRBJ2-7; 9 bases agree with TRBD1. This CDR3 contains 15 residues. Germline loops: CDR1 ENHRY, CDR2 SYGVKD. The V segment lost 6 bases and the J segment 2 bases; nucleotides outside the gene matches: 8.

The chain joins TRBV11-3 to TRBJ1-4, with 9 bases identical to TRBD1. The germline gives CDR1 SGHNT, CDR2 YENEEA. V lost 5 bases, J lost 8 bases, and 6 bases stayed unmatched. The CDR3 runs to 14 residues. The CDR3 protein is CASSHRGREEKLFF. DNA of the CDR3: TGTGCCAGCAGCCACAGGGGGCGGGAAGAAAAACTGTTTTTT.

The V call is TRBV27, the J call TRBJ1-6; TRBD1 is a possible D gene (5 bases). The germline V gene encodes CDR1 MNHEY and CDR2 SMNVEV (reference sequence). CDR3 length equals 18 residues. Trimming cost V 2 bases and J 0 bases, with 14 bases left between them. CDR3 protein: CASSLRGTGSSYNSPLHF. CDR3 nucleotides: TGTGCCAGCAGTTTACGGGGAACAGGTAGCTCCTATAATTCACCCCTCCACTTT.

This clone was recorded only once. The chain carries TRBV5-8 and TRBJ2-4; tentatively, D is TRBD1 (8 bases). CDR3 length: 15 amino acids. Between the trimmed V and J ends, which lost 1 base and 7 bases, there was a span of 15 bases. The germline V gene has CDR1 SGHTS and CDR2 YDEGEE. The CDR3 region has the DNA TGTGCCAGCAGCTTGAGGACAGGGAGGGGGAACATTCAGTACTTC. Translated: CASSLRTGRGNIQYF.

The chain carries TRBV25-1 and TRBJ2-2; TRBD2 agrees at 8 bases. The ends lost 1 base at V and 9 bases at J; junction bases unmatched: 4. The CDR3 sequence is 14 residues long. Germline CDR1 and CDR2: MGHDK and SYGVNS. CDR3 loop: CASSESAGGRELFF. For the CDR3, the DNA is TGTGCCAGCAGTGAATCTGCGGGGGGCCGGGAGCTGTTTTTT.

V usage is TRBV27 and J usage is TRBJ2-4; tentative D call: TRBD2 (7 bases). Germline assignment: CDR1 MNHEY and CDR2 SMNVEV (reference sequence). With 6 bases removed from V and 6 bases from J, the gap between germline ends came to 18 bases. This CDR3 region has 15 residues. CDR3 DNA: TGTGCCAGCAGCCCCGGGGGGTCCAGGGGAAACATTCAGTACTTC. Translation gives CASSPGGSRGNIQYF.

The chain employs TRBV7-2 and TRBJ2-3, with a tentative D call TRBD2 (5 bases). This CDR3 contains 15 residues. The germline gives CDR1 SGHTA, CDR2 FQGNSA. V was clipped by 6 bases and J by 0 bases, with 13 bases between them. The DNA of the CDR3 is TGTGCCAGCAGTCCCGCAAGGACTAGCACAGATACGCAGTATTTT. Its protein is CASSPARTSTDTQYF.

The chain is built from TRBV9 and TRBJ1-2; TRBD1 agrees at 9 bases. V lost 0 bases and J lost 4; bases outside the gene matches: 10. Germline V gene sequence: CDR1 SGDLS, CDR2 YYNGEE. This CDR3 has 17 amino acids. For the CDR3, the DNA is TGTGCCAGCAGCGTAGCGACAGGGGGTGGGAGGGGCTATGGCTACACCTTC. Residues: CASSVATGGGRGYGYTF.